A single sample is the source of the 30 T cell receptor beta chains below, sequenced in a study of T cells after yellow fever vaccination. TCRdb fed the 5' RACE reads into MiXCR, producing one record per CDR3 protein. The sample comprises about 350,000 distinct CDR3 sequences, about 4% of which are singletons, and around 23% rests with the top ten. The sample in question was PBMCs, obtained 5 days after the yellow fever booster vaccination. The receptors originated from a young man who received the YFV17D yellow fever vaccine.

The chain is built from TRBV5-1 and TRBJ2-2; 9 bases agree with TRBD1. Germline V lookup: CDR1 SGHRS, CDR2 YFSETQ. With V trimmed by 3 bases and J by 4 bases, 4 bases remained unmatched. This CDR3 is 15 amino acids long. The CDR3 protein is CASSSRTGATGELFF. For the CDR3, the DNA is TGCGCCAGCAGCTCGAGGACAGGGGCCACCGGGGAGCTGTTTTTT.

The J gene is TRBJ2-5, the V gene TRBV15; D is uncertain. Germline values: CDR1 LNHNV, CDR2 YYDKDF (reference sequence). Between the trimmed V and J ends, which lost 6 bases and 3 bases, there was a span of 5 bases. This CDR3 is 11 amino acids long. The CDR3, as DNA: TGTGCCACCAGAACGAAAGAGACCCAGTACTTC. This sequence encodes CATRTKETQYF.

This clonotype was observed a few times. The chain uses TRBV12-3 or TRBV12-4 and TRBJ1-5, with D possibly being TRBD1 (6 bases). This CDR3 is 15 amino acids long. V was trimmed by 3 bases and J by 3 bases, leaving 12 bases between them. CDR3 sequence: CASSFDRRLNQPQHF. In DNA, the CDR3 is TGTGCCAGCAGTTTTGACAGGAGACTCAATCAGCCCCAGCATTTT.

This clonotype was observed a few times. The CDR3, as DNA: TGCGCCAGCAGCCAAGGCCCTACTAGCGGGGGGTACAATGAGCAGTTCTTC. It specifies CASSQGPTSGGYNEQFF. The V and J genes are TRBV4-1 and TRBJ2-1; 12 nucleotides line up with TRBD2. The V gene's germline CDR1 is MGHRA and CDR2 YSYEKL. This CDR3 is built from 17 residues. Trimming removed 1 base from V and 4 bases from J; junction bases left unmatched: 5.

V is TRBV11-3 and J is TRBJ2-7; D possibly corresponds to TRBD1 (6 bases). CDR3 size: 13 residues. Trimming stripped 3 bases from V and 4 bases from J, with 10 bases between. The germline CDR1 and CDR2 sequences are SGHNT and YENEEA. CDR3 sequence (DNA): TGTGCCAGCAGCTTCGGACAGAAATACGAGCAGTACTTC. Protein: CASSFGQKYEQYF.

This clonotype was counted ten times or more. V usage is TRBV9 and J usage is TRBJ2-1, with TRBD2 identical over 8 bases. This CDR3 is built from 19 residues. Trimming took 4 bases from V and 0 from J; bases not matched to a gene: 15. Germline-derived CDR1 and CDR2 are SGDLS and YYNGEE. The CDR3 bases are TGTGCCAGCAGCCAGAGGTGGAGCGGGGGATCTAGCTCCTACAATGAGCAGTTCTTC. It is translated as CASSQRWSGGSSSYNEQFF.

This clonotype appeared a few times. This sequence joins TRBV4-2 and TRBJ1-2; 8 bases match TRBD1. In germline, CDR1 is LGHNA, CDR2 YNFKEQ. The ends lost 3 bases at V and 5 bases at J; junction bases unmatched: 5. The CDR3 runs 14 residues. The CDR3 bases are TGTGCCAGCAGCCATCGGACAGGGAAATATGGCTACACCTTC. This gives the protein CASSHRTGKYGYTF.

This clonotype was counted a few times. The V gene is TRBV6-2 or TRBV6-3, the J gene TRBJ2-3; D gene ambiguous. Trimming took off 5 bases at V and 5 bases at J, with 8 bases between the two ends. Germline V CDR1 and CDR2: MNHEY, SVGEGT. This CDR3 spans 12 amino acids. This chain's CDR3 is CASSLQRDTQYF. Here the CDR3 DNA reads TGTGCCAGCAGTCTCCAGAGAGATACGCAGTATTTT.

This clonotype was observed a few times. The chain couples TRBV7-2 to TRBJ2-1, with D uncertain. CDR1 is SGHTA and CDR2 is FQGNSA in the germline V gene. With 1 base removed from V and 6 bases from J, the gap between germline ends came to 13 bases. The length of the CDR3 is 15 residues. Here the CDR3 reads CASSLENWVVNEQFF. The CDR3 DNA reads TGTGCCAGCAGCTTAGAAAACTGGGTGGTCAATGAGCAGTTCTTC.

This clonotype was counted ten times or more. The rearrangement uses TRBV7-9 and TRBJ2-3; no clear D gene. Per the germline V gene, CDR1 is SEHNR and CDR2 is FQNEAQ (reference sequence). The CDR3 covers 16 residues. The V end was cut by 5 bases, the J end by 4 bases, with 19 bases between. DNA of the CDR3: TGTGCCAGCAGCAAAGACCCCCCCAATCTCCCAGATACGCAGTATTTT. It is translated as CASSKDPPNLPDTQYF.

Points on this clonotype: A junction end diverges from the germline sequence, so it may reflect a read error. This chain connects TRBV5-4 to TRBJ2-1; TRBD1 or TRBD2 may be the D gene (5 bases each). CDR3 length: 15 residues. CDR1 SGHNT and CDR2 YYREEE come from the germline V gene (reference sequence). Here the CDR3 reads CASSFGASSYTEQFF. CDR3 sequence (DNA): TGTGCCAGCAGCTTCGGGGCGAGCTCCTACACTGAGCAGTTCTTC.

The chain uses TRBV7-3 and TRBJ2-1; 9 positions agree with TRBD2. There are 15 residues in the CDR3. The V gene end was trimmed by 3 bases and the J gene end by 6 bases; junction bases not matched to a gene: 6. CDR1 SGHTA and CDR2 FQGTGA come from the germline V gene. The CDR3 sequence: CASSLARGGINEQFF. CDR3 sequence (DNA): TGTGCCAGCAGCTTGGCGCGGGGGGGCATCAATGAGCAGTTCTTC.

There are a few counts of this clonotype. The V gene is TRBV5-1, the J gene TRBJ2-7; a possible D gene is TRBD1 (6 bases). Germline CDR1 reads SGHRS; CDR2 reads YFSETQ. This CDR3 is 12 amino acids long. V was cut by 6 bases and J by 3 bases, with 10 bases left in between. In nucleotides, the CDR3 is TGCGCCAGCACAGGGGACCTCTACGAGCAGTACTTC. Its protein product is CASTGDLYEQYF.

The genes are TRBV14 and TRBJ1-6; a weak D match, TRBD1 (5 bases). CDR3 size: 13 residues. Trimming took off 1 base at V and 11 bases at J, with 9 bases between the two ends. Per germline, CDR1 SGHDN and CDR2 FVKESK. CDR3 protein: CASSQGPGTPLHF. The CDR3 nucleotides are TGTGCCAGCAGCCAAGGCCCAGGGACACCCCTCCACTTT.

The table lists this clonotype with many counts. The V and J genes are TRBV5-1 and TRBJ2-3; 7 nucleotides align to TRBD1. V lost 3 bases and J lost 10; bases outside the gene matches: 2. Germline-derived CDR1 and CDR2 are SGHRS and YFSETQ. CDR3 length: 11 residues. The CDR3 sequence is CASSYDRAQYF. DNA of the CDR3: TGCGCCAGCAGCTACGACAGGGCGCAGTATTTT. The complete variable domain, with remaining parts taken from reference TRBV5-1 and TRBJ2-3, reads KAGVTQTPRYLIKTRGQQVTLSCSPISGHRSVSWYQQTPGQGLQFLFEYFSETQRNKGNFPGRFSGRQFSNSRSEMNVSTLELGDSALYLCASSYDRAQYFGPGTRLTVL.

This clonotype came up many times. The V and J genes are TRBV5-1 and TRBJ2-1; the match to TRBD1 covers 8 bases. The trim removed 1 base at V and 8 bases at J, leaving 8 bases unmatched. Germline V CDR1 and CDR2: SGHRS, YFSETQ. This CDR3 is 15 amino acids long. CDR3 protein: CASSLNGQGNDEQFF. CDR3 bases: TGCGCCAGCAGCTTGAACGGACAGGGTAACGATGAGCAGTTCTTC.

This chain joins TRBV12-5 and TRBJ2-5; D possibly corresponds to TRBD1 (6 bases). V lost 1 base to trimming and J lost 5 bases, with 8 bases between them. Germline lookup yields CDR1 LGHNT and CDR2 FRNRAP. The CDR3 has 13 residues. CDR3 DNA: TGTGCTAGTGGTTTGGGACAGGTTGAGACCCAGTACTTC. This translates into CASGLGQVETQYF.

This clonotype was observed at least ten times. The CDR3 here is CASSSAPGGYGYTF. The DNA for the CDR3 is TGTGCCAGCAGCTCCGCTCCGGGGGGCTATGGCTACACCTTC. The chain couples TRBV7-3 to TRBJ1-2; D may be TRBD1 (5 bases). Germline values: CDR1 SGHTA, CDR2 FQGTGA. The CDR3 is 14 amino acids. The V end was cut by 4 bases, the J end by 4 bases, with 13 bases between.

This clonotype turned up a few times. The chain links TRBV5-5 to TRBJ1-6, with no clear D. This CDR3 is built from 12 residues. Trimming pared 0 bases from V and 10 bases from J, leaving 5 bases between. The germline V gene encodes CDR1 SGHKS and CDR2 YYEKEE (reference sequence). The CDR3 region is CASSLASSPLHF. DNA of the CDR3: TGTGCCAGCAGCTTGGCCTCGTCACCCCTCCACTTT.

This clonotype was seen only a few times. CDR3 loop: CASSQSSAPGEAQYF. The CDR3 bases are TGCGCCAGCAGCCAGTCTAGCGCCCCCGGGGAGGCCCAGTACTTC. The genes are TRBV4-3 and TRBJ2-5, with a possible D match to TRBD2 (6 bases). Trimming cost V 3 bases and J 9 bases, with 20 bases left between them. The germline CDR1 and CDR2 sequences are LGHNA and YSLEER. This CDR3 comprises 15 residues.

This clonotype was recorded at least ten times. The chain joins TRBV4-3 to TRBJ1-2; tentative D call: TRBD1 (6 bases). The germline V gene has CDR1 LGHNA and CDR2 YSLEER. The CDR3 runs to 15 residues. Trimming shortened V by 0 bases and J by 3 bases, and 11 bases separated the two germline ends. In nucleotides, the CDR3 is TGCGCCAGCAGCCAAGATCCCTACAGGGACTATGGCTACACCTTC. Its translation is CASSQDPYRDYGYTF.

This clonotype was picked up a small number of times. CDR3 coding DNA: TGTGCCAGCAGCTTAGGTCAGGAGCAGTACGTC. This codes for CASSLGQEQYV. V and J are TRBV11-2 and TRBJ2-7; the D is unclear. The V gene lost 1 base and the J gene lost 7 bases, with 5 bases spanning the gap. The length of the CDR3 is 11 residues. CDR1 and CDR2 from the germline V gene are SGHAT and FQNNGV.

This clonotype showed up just a few times. The chain links TRBV6-6 to TRBJ2-3; D might be TRBD1 (5 bases). Germline CDR1 MNHNY, CDR2 SVGAGI (reference sequence). This CDR3 has 14 amino acids. V was cut by 7 bases and J by 6 bases, with 17 bases left in between. The DNA for the CDR3 is TGTGCCAGCAAAACGGACACCACCGTGGATACGCAGTATTTT. This sequence encodes CASKTDTTVDTQYF.

This rearrangement joins TRBV20-1 to TRBJ2-5; D possibly uses TRBD1 or TRBD2 (5 bases each). The CDR3 runs to 14 residues. The V gene lost 0 bases and the J gene lost 0 bases, with 8 bases spanning the gap. CDR1 DFQATT and CDR2 SNEGSKA come from the germline V gene (reference sequence). CDR3 residues: CSARDQGDQETQYF. DNA of the CDR3: TGCAGTGCTAGAGATCAGGGAGACCAAGAGACCCAGTACTTC.

The chain links TRBV2 to TRBJ2-5, with TRBD2 as a possible D gene (5 bases). The length of the CDR3 is 14 residues. CDR1 SNHLY and CDR2 FYNNEI come from the germline V gene. V was clipped by 8 bases and J by 5 bases, with 18 bases between them. CDR3 DNA sequence: TGTGCCAGCGTAGCCGGACCTCAGCGGGAGACCCAGTACTTC. This sequence encodes CASVAGPQRETQYF. Drawing the rest from reference TRBV2 and TRBJ2-5, the complete variable domain is EPEVTQTPSHQVTQMGQEVILRCVPISNHLYFYWYRQILGQKVEFLVSFYNNEISEKSEIFDDQFSVERPDGSNFTLKIRSTKLEDSAMYFCASVAGPQRETQYFGPGTRLLVL.

This clonotype was found a few times. The chain is built from TRBV12-3 or TRBV12-4 and TRBJ1-2; 9 bases match TRBD1. With 5 bases clipped from V and 4 bases from J, the junction kept 5 bases outside the gene matches. This CDR3 has 14 residues. CDR3 residues: CASSPTGGPYGYTF. Here the CDR3 DNA reads TGTGCCAGCAGTCCGACAGGGGGGCCCTATGGCTACACCTTC.

The gene calls are TRBV20-1 and TRBJ1-5; TRBD1 agrees at 7 bases. With 5 bases clipped from V and 5 bases from J, the junction kept 18 bases outside the gene matches. Germline CDR1 is DFQATT and CDR2 is SNEGSKA (reference sequence). CDR3 length: 17 residues. CDR3 region: CSAPPLDRDQVDQPQHF. CDR3 bases: TGCAGTGCTCCCCCTCTCGACAGGGACCAAGTGGATCAGCCCCAGCATTTT.

This sequence joins TRBV6-5 and TRBJ2-2; possible D gene TRBD2, 6 bases. The CDR3 totals 14 residues. Trimming shortened V by 4 bases and J by 0 bases, and 6 bases separated the two germline ends. The germline V gene has CDR1 MNHEY and CDR2 SVGAGI. The CDR3 DNA reads as TGTGCCAGCAGTTCGGGGGCGAACACCGGGGAGCTGTTTTTT. As protein: CASSSGANTGELFF.

This clonotype was observed many times. The chain combines TRBV28 with TRBJ1-1; D remains unclear. This CDR3 is built from 12 residues. Germline CDR1 and CDR2: MDHEN and SYDVKM. Trimming took off 8 bases at V and 2 bases at J, with 9 bases between the two ends. The CDR3 nucleotides are TGTGCCAGCGAGTCAGTAAACACTGAAGCTTTCTTT. Protein sequence: CASESVNTEAFF.

This clonotype was picked up a small number of times. This chain uses TRBV5-4 with TRBJ2-3; D gene uncertain. Germline lookup yields CDR1 SGHNT and CDR2 YYREEE (reference sequence). The CDR3 covers 14 residues. Trimming shortened V by 1 base and J by 4 bases, and 10 bases separated the two germline ends. This CDR3 reads CASSLPGAPDTQYF. The CDR3 nucleotides are TGTGCCAGCAGCTTGCCGGGCGCGCCAGATACGCAGTATTTT.